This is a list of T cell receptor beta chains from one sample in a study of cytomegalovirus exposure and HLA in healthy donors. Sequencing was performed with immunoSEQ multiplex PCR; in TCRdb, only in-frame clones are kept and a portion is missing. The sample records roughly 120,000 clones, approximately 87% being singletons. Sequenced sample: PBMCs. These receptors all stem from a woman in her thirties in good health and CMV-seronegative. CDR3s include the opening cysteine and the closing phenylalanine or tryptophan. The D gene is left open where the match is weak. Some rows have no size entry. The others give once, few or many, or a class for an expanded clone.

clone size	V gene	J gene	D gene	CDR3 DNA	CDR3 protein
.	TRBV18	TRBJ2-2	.	TGTGCCAGCTCTAACTCGGACTACCACTCGACCGCGAACACCGGGGAGCTGTTTTTT	CASSNSDYHSTANTGELFF
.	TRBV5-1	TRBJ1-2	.	TGCGCCAGCAGCCTTCCCGGAGCGGGTGGCTACACCTTC	CASSLPGAGGYTF
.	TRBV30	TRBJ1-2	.	TGTGCCTGGAGAGAAGAGGGCCACTATGGCTACACCTTC	CAWREEGHYGYTF
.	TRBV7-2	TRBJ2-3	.	TGTGCCAGCAGCTTAGGCGGGTTCTCCTCCACAGATACGCAGTATTTT	CASSLGGFSSTDTQYF
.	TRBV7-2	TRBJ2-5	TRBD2	TGTGCCAGCAGCCCTAGCGGGGGCCTCCAAGAGACCCAGTACTTC	CASSPSGGLQETQYF
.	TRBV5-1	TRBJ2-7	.	TGCGCCAGCAGCCCACTTCAGGGTACCTACGAGCAGTACTTC	CASSPLQGTYEQYF
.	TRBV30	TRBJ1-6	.	TGTGCCTGGAGTACGGGGAGCTCCTATAATTCACCCCTCCACTTT	CAWSTGSSYNSPLHF
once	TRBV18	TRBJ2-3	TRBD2	TGTGCCAGCTCACGACGGTCAGCGGGGGGGCAGGGGCAACAAGATACGCAGTATTTT	CASSRRSAGGQGQQDTQYF
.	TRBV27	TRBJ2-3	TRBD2	TGTGCCAGCGGACATATAGCGGGGGGGGATACGCAGTATTTT	CASGHIAGGDTQYF
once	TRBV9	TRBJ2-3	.	TGTGCCAGCAGCGTGAACCACAATGCAGAGGGCACAGATACGCAGTATTTT	CASSVNHNAEGTDTQYF
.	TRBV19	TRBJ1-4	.	TGTGCCAGTAGTCAGGCAACTAATGAAAAACTGTTTTTT	CASSQATNEKLFF
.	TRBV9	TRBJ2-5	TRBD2	TGTGCCAGCTCGACTAGCGGGGGTAGGACCCAGTACTTC	CASSTSGGRTQYF
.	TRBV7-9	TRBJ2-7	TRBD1	TGTGCCAGCAGCTCGGGACAGGGGAGCGACGAGCAGTACTTC	CASSSGQGSDEQYF
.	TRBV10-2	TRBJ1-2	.	TGCGCCAGCAGTGAGTCCACAGGCTATGGCTACACCTTC	CASSESTGYGYTF
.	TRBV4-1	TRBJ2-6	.	TGCGCCAGCAGCCAAGATTGGGGGGCTGGGGCCAACGTCCTGACTTTC	CASSQDWGAGANVLTF
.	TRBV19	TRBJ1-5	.	TGTGCCAGTAGTCCCGGGACTCCTCGGCCCCAGCATTTT	CASSPGTPRPQHF
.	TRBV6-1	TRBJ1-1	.	TGTGCCAGCAGTGAAACCCAATACAGGGCCTTGAACACTGAAGCTTTCTTT	CASSETQYRALNTEAFF
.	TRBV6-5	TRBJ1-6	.	TGTGCCAGCAGTTACGAAGGACAGCTTAATTCACCCCTCCACTTT	CASSYEGQLNSPLHF
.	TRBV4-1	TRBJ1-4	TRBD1	TGCGCCAGCAGCCATCTTCTACAGGGGGCTGGTGAAAAACTGTTTTTT	CASSHLLQGAGEKLFF
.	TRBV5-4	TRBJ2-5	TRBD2	TGTGCCAGCAGCTGGGGGGAGGGTCTGCCAAAAGCCCAGTACTTC	CASSWGEGLPKAQYF
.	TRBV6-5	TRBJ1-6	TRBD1	TGTGCCAGCCAAGTGGACAGGGGTAATTCACCCCTCCACTTT	CASQVDRGNSPLHF
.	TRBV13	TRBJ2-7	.	TGTGCCAGCAGCATCACAGGGAACGGCTCCTACGAGCAGTACTTC	CASSITGNGSYEQYF
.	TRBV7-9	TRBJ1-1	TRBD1	TGTGCCAGCAGCCCGTACAGGGGGCAAGGGGACACTGAAGCTTTCTTT	CASSPYRGQGDTEAFF
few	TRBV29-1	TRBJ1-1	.	TGCAGCGTTGAAAGGGGACTGATGAACACTGAAGCTTTCTTT	CSVERGLMNTEAFF
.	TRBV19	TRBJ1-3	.	TGTGCCAGTAGTATATACCCGGACAGCGAAGGAAACACCATATATTTT	CASSIYPDSEGNTIYF
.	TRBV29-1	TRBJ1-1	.	TGCAGCGTTGCAGCAGGGAGGGACACTGAAGCTTTCTTT	CSVAAGRDTEAFF
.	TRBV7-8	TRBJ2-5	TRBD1	TGTGCCAGCAGCCTAGCCGGGACAGGGCATTCGGGAGAGACCCAGTACTTC	CASSLAGTGHSGETQYF
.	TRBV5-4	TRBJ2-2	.	TGTGCCAGCAGCCCGCGACGGGACACCGGGGAGCTGTTTTTT	CASSPRRDTGELFF
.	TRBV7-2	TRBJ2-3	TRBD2	TGTGCCAGCGGCACTAGCGGGGGGGGCACAGATACGCAGTATTTT	CASGTSGGGTDTQYF
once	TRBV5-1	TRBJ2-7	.	TGCGCCAGCAGCCTAGCAGAGACTTCGCGATCCTACGAGCAGTACTTC	CASSLAETSRSYEQYF
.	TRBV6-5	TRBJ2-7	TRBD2	TGTGCCAGCGCTAGCGGGGCGTACGAGCAGTACTTC	CASASGAYEQYF
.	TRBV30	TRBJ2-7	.	TGTGCCTGGAGTCCCCCCGCAGGGTTACCCTACGAGCAGTACTTC	CAWSPPAGLPYEQYF
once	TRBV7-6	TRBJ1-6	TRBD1	TGTGCCAGCAGCTTAGACTCCGGGACAGGGGATTCACCCCTCCACTTT	CASSLDSGTGDSPLHF
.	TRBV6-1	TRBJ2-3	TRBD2	TGTGCCAGCAGTGAGGTAGCGGGGTCCGCAGATACGCAGTATTTT	CASSEVAGSADTQYF
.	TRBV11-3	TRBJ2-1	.	TGTGCCAGCAGGCCGCCGGGCGGGAAAAGCTCCTACAATGAGCAGTTCTTC	CASRPPGGKSSYNEQFF
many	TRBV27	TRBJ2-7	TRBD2	TGTGCCAGCAGTTTGCCTCCGGGACTAGCGTTGCAGTACTTC	CASSLPPGLALQYF
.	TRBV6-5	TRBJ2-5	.	TGTGCCAGCAGTTACTCAGAGGGCAGAGGAGAGACCCAGTACTTC	CASSYSEGRGETQYF
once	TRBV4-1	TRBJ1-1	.	TGCGCCAGCAGCCAAGCTCCTTCACAGGGTATGAACACTGAAGCTTTCTTT	CASSQAPSQGMNTEAFF
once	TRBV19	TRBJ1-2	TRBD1	TGTGCCAGTAGTGTCGCAGGGGGCCGAGGCTACACCTTC	CASSVAGGRGYTF
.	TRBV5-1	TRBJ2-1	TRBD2	TGCGCCAGCAGCTTGGCCATCGGGGGGGCATTAAATGAGCAGTTCTTC	CASSLAIGGALNEQFF
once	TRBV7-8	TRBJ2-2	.	TGTGCCAGCAGCTTAGCCGTAGGGAGTGGGACCGGGGAGCTGTTTTTT	CASSLAVGSGTGELFF